What follows are 29 T cell receptor beta chains derived from one specimen sequenced in a study of identical twins. Using its own MiXCR run on the 5' RACE reads, TCRdb lists one record per CDR3 protein. The repertoire consists of 400,000 to 650,000 distinct CDR3 sequences, with around 20% occurring once and the leading ten covering under 0.95%. This sample was shared with a second study, whose subject was T cells expressing NK-cell markers.

The sequenced material came from CD4+ T cells sorted from blood. These receptors all stem from a woman in her late teens or twenties in good health.

The rearrangement uses TRBV6-2 or TRBV6-3 and TRBJ2-1; 15 positions match TRBD2. Germline V gene data show CDR1 as MNHEY and CDR2 as SVGEGT. The V and J ends lost 6 bases and 0 bases, in that order; junction bases with no gene match: 6. The CDR3 runs to 18 residues. The CDR3 here is CASRPGLAGGYSYNEQFF. Written as DNA, the CDR3 is TGTGCCAGCAGACCGGGACTAGCGGGGGGCTACTCCTACAATGAGCAGTTCTTC.

This clonotype was detected a few times. The J gene is TRBJ1-5, the V gene TRBV20-1; the D is unclear. This CDR3 is 13 amino acids long. Trimming pared 0 bases from V and 7 bases from J, leaving 10 bases between. The germline V gene encodes CDR1 DFQATT and CDR2 SNEGSKA (reference sequence). This CDR3 is CSARDLLDQPQHF. For the CDR3, the DNA is TGCAGTGCTAGAGATTTATTGGACCAGCCCCAGCATTTT.

The sample holds a few counts of this clonotype. The rearrangement joins TRBV6-1 to TRBJ2-5; 8 positions agree with TRBD2. The CDR3 consists of 16 residues. Germline lookup yields CDR1 MNHNS and CDR2 SASEGT. The ends lost 3 bases at V and 2 bases at J; junction bases unmatched: 8. The CDR3 DNA follows: TGTGCCAGCAGTGAGACAGCGGGGGAGCGACAAGAGACCCAGTACTTC. Amino acid sequence: CASSETAGERQETQYF.

The chain couples TRBV5-1 to TRBJ2-5, with D perhaps being TRBD1 or TRBD2 (5 bases each). Germline V gene lookup returns CDR1 SGHRS and CDR2 YFSETQ. Trimming removed 4 bases at V and 1 base at J, with 14 bases between. The CDR3 is made up of 15 amino acids. CDR3 residues: CASSTLPGPQETQYF. CDR3 nucleotide sequence: TGCGCCAGCAGCACCCTACCGGGGCCCCAAGAGACCCAGTACTTC.

V is TRBV20-1 and J is TRBJ2-5; D might be TRBD2 (5 bases). The germline V and J ends were trimmed by 3 bases and 0 bases, with 8 bases remaining between them. The germline V gene encodes CDR1 DFQATT and CDR2 SNEGSKA (reference sequence). The CDR3 extends over 13 amino acids. The CDR3 DNA reads TGCAGTGCTAGCCCGGGGTACCAAGAGACCCAGTACTTC. It specifies CSASPGYQETQYF.

This clonotype was counted only a few times. The V call is TRBV10-2, the J call TRBJ1-5; D gene ambiguous. The CDR3 consists of 14 residues. Germline CDR1 WSHSY, CDR2 SAAADI. Trimming took off 3 bases at V and 1 base at J, with 7 bases between the two ends. The CDR3 DNA sequence: TGCGCCAGCAGTGATCAATGGAGCAATCAGCCCCAGCATTTT. Translated: CASSDQWSNQPQHF.

The chain employs TRBV10-3 and TRBJ1-2, with 9 nucleotides matching TRBD1. The ends lost 4 bases at V and 2 bases at J; junction bases unmatched: 2. Germline V gives CDR1 ENHRY, CDR2 SYGVKD. This CDR3 contains 14 residues. DNA of the CDR3: TGTGCCATCAGTGGAGGGACAGGGAACTATGGCTACACCTTC. Residues: CAISGGTGNYGYTF.

This rearrangement joins TRBV20-1 to TRBJ1-1; D is unclear. Germline assignment: CDR1 DFQATT and CDR2 SNEGSKA (reference sequence). Trimming stripped 0 bases from V and 6 bases from J, with 11 bases between. This CDR3 comprises 13 residues. As DNA, the CDR3 is TGCAGTGCTAGAGAGGGAAATTGGCCTGAAGCTTTCTTT. The encoded protein is CSAREGNWPEAFF.

The V and J genes are TRBV5-5 and TRBJ1-5, with unresolved D. The germline gives CDR1 SGHKS, CDR2 YYEKEE (reference sequence). V lost 0 bases and J 3 bases, leaving 10 bases between the germline ends. CDR3 length equals 15 residues. The DNA of the CDR3 is TGTGCCAGCAGCTTGGATGGGTATAACAATCAGCCCCAGCATTTT. Translated, it gives CASSLDGYNNQPQHF.

The chain recombines TRBV18 with TRBJ2-1; the match to TRBD1 covers 7 bases. Germline V gene lookup returns CDR1 KGHSH and CDR2 LQKENI. With V trimmed by 2 bases and J by 4 bases, 8 bases remained unmatched. The CDR3 totals 16 residues. This CDR3 is CASSPGWDSIYNEQFF. In DNA, the CDR3 is TGTGCCAGCTCACCAGGATGGGACAGCATATACAATGAGCAGTTCTTC.

V gene TRBV3-1 combines with J gene TRBJ1-1; 8 positions agree with TRBD1. J gave up 10 bases and V 1 base, and 5 bases lay outside the gene matches. Germline-derived CDR1 and CDR2 are LGHDT and YNNKEL (reference sequence). There are 13 residues in the CDR3. CDR3 loop: CASSQGQGRRAFF. The CDR3 region has the DNA TGTGCCAGCAGCCAAGGACAGGGGAGGCGAGCTTTCTTT.

This chain joins TRBV5-1 and TRBJ2-3; D possibly corresponds to TRBD1 (6 bases). CDR3 length: 15 amino acids. CDR1 and CDR2 from the germline V gene are SGHRS and YFSETQ. V gave up 0 bases and J gave up 6 bases, with 14 bases separating them. The CDR3 here is CASSLAGRGRDTQYF. The CDR3 DNA reads TGCGCCAGCAGCTTGGCCGGCAGGGGAAGGGATACGCAGTATTTT.

This clonotype was counted many times. DNA for the CDR3: TGTGCCAGCAGCCCCAGCGGGGGACACTACAATGAGCAGTTCTTC. Encoded protein: CASSPSGGHYNEQFF. J is TRBJ2-1 and V is TRBV5-6; 8 bases fit TRBD2. The CDR3 consists of 15 residues. Germline values: CDR1 SGHDT, CDR2 YYEEEE. Trimming at V came to 4 bases and at J to 3 bases, leaving 6 bases not matched to a gene.

This clonotype has a handful of counts. This sequence joins TRBV5-1 and TRBJ2-1, with D perhaps matching TRBD2 (5 bases). The V and J ends lost 0 bases and 5 bases respectively, with 12 bases between them. CDR1 and CDR2 (germline): SGHRS, YFSETQ. The CDR3 totals 15 residues. CDR3 in DNA: TGCGCCAGCAGCTTGGCCGGAGCGGATAACAATGAGCAGTTCTTC. Amino acids: CASSLAGADNNEQFF.

This chain uses TRBV29-1 with TRBJ2-3; 8 nucleotides line up with TRBD2. This CDR3 spans 16 amino acids. Germline trimming cut 0 bases from V and 6 bases from J; bases unmatched to any gene: 11. The germline V gene has CDR1 SQVTM and CDR2 ANQGSEA. The CDR3: CSVEDRFGRAGDTQYF. CDR3 DNA sequence: TGCAGCGTTGAAGATAGGTTCGGGAGGGCCGGGGATACGCAGTATTTT.

The chain couples TRBV29-1 to TRBJ1-1; D uncertain. Trimming took off 6 bases at V and 1 base at J, with 18 bases between the two ends. The CDR3 is 15 amino acids. Germline loops: CDR1 SQVTM, CDR2 ANQGSEA. CDR3 DNA sequence: TGCAGCGTCCCCGTGGCGGGGTCGGCGAACACTGAAGCTTTCTTT. Translation: CSVPVAGSANTEAFF. The variable domain in full, with the rest retrieved from reference TRBV29-1 and TRBJ1-1, is SAVISQKPSRDICQRGTSLTIQCQVDSQVTMMFWYRQQPGQSLTLIATANQGSEATYESGFVIDKFPISRPNLTFSTLTVSNMSPEDSSIYLCSVPVAGSANTEAFFGQGTRLTVV.

J is TRBJ1-5 and V is TRBV7-6; D is unresolved. Germline lookup yields CDR1 SGHVS and CDR2 FNYEAQ. Deletions cut 2 bases from V and 5 bases from J, with 7 bases between. This CDR3 has 13 residues. The chain's CDR3 is CASSLSGYQPQHF. DNA of the CDR3: TGTGCCAGCAGCTTAAGTGGTTATCAGCCCCAGCATTTT.

V usage is TRBV7-9 and J usage is TRBJ2-5; perhaps TRBD2 as D (6 bases). Trimming took off 5 bases at V and 9 bases at J, with 13 bases between the two ends. Germline CDR1 SEHNR, CDR2 FQNEAQ (reference sequence). The CDR3 runs to 12 residues. CDR3 sequence: CASSPLRGAQYF. The CDR3 DNA sequence: TGTGCCAGCAGCCCACTCCGCGGGGCCCAGTACTTC.

This chain uses TRBV5-1 with TRBJ2-7, with D unclear. Germline loops: CDR1 SGHRS, CDR2 YFSETQ. The CDR3 runs 15 residues. The germline V and J ends were trimmed by 0 bases and 2 bases, with 12 bases remaining between them. The CDR3 DNA is TGCGCCAGCAGCTTGGCGGCGAGATCAACCTACGAGCAGTACTTC. Protein sequence: CASSLAARSTYEQYF.

The chain carries TRBV7-9 and TRBJ1-4, with D unresolved. There are 17 residues in the CDR3. Trimming shortened V by 3 bases and J by 0 bases, and 14 bases separated the two germline ends. The germline gives CDR1 SEHNR, CDR2 FQNEAQ (reference sequence). The CDR3 nucleotides are TGTGCCAGCAGCTTCGGGCTGGGAGCAGCAACTAATGAAAAACTGTTTTTT. This gives the protein CASSFGLGAATNEKLFF. The whole variable domain, filled in from reference TRBV7-9 and TRBJ1-4, reads DTGVSQNPRHKITKRGQNVTFRCDPISEHNRLYWYRQTLGQGPEFLTYFQNEAQLEKSRLLSDRFSAERPKGSFSTLEIQRTEQGDSAMYLCASSFGLGAATNEKLFFGSGTQLSVL.

This clonotype has a count of ten or more. The chain joins TRBV10-3 to TRBJ2-1; 8 bases fit TRBD2. The CDR3 is 16 residues long. The germline CDR1 and CDR2 sequences are ENHRY and SYGVKD. The junction had 6 bases not matched to a gene; V was cut back by 3 bases and J by 2 bases. In nucleotides, the CDR3 is TGTGCCATCAGTGACAAAAGCGGGAGTACCTACAATGAGCAGTTCTTC. Amino acid sequence: CAISDKSGSTYNEQFF.

The genes are TRBV19 and TRBJ1-5, with TRBD1 matching 7 bases. Germline V gives CDR1 LNHDA, CDR2 SQIVND (reference sequence). There are 14 residues in the CDR3. V shed 8 bases and J 0 bases; nucleotides not matched to a gene: 4. The CDR3 spells CASGQAHSNQPQHF. DNA of the CDR3: TGTGCCAGTGGACAGGCGCATAGCAATCAGCCCCAGCATTTT.

This clonotype was seen more than once but under ten times. The chain couples TRBV5-1 to TRBJ2-3; D could derive from TRBD1 or TRBD2 (5 bases each). CDR1 is SGHRS and CDR2 is YFSETQ in the germline V gene. There are 15 residues in the CDR3. Trimming stripped 1 base from V and 3 bases from J, with 12 bases between. The CDR3 DNA reads as TGCGCCAGCAGCTTGATGGGGGATCGGACAGATACGCAGTATTTT. Encoded protein: CASSLMGDRTDTQYF.

This chain uses TRBV7-2 with TRBJ2-1, with TRBD2 matching 11 bases. The V and J ends lost 3 bases and 2 bases, in that order; junction bases with no gene match: 15. The CDR3 consists of 20 residues. Looked up from germline, CDR1 is SGHTA and CDR2 is FQGNSA. The CDR3 loop reads CASSFGLSSGGLVAYNEQFF. CDR3 bases: TGTGCCAGCAGCTTTGGGCTTTCTAGCGGGGGGCTCGTAGCCTACAATGAGCAGTTCTTC.

In its sample, this clonotype was seen a few times. The chain uses TRBV7-2 and TRBJ2-3; 10 bases line up with TRBD2. The CDR3 spans 16 residues. In germline, CDR1 is SGHTA, CDR2 FQGNSA. With V trimmed by 2 bases and J by 5 bases, 7 bases remained unmatched. CDR3 nucleotides: TGTGCCAGCAGCTTACACAGCGGGAGGGCGGGAGATACGCAGTATTTT. Translating gives CASSLHSGRAGDTQYF.

This chain links TRBV7-9 with TRBJ2-2, with D possibly matching TRBD2 (6 bases). The V gene's germline CDR1 is SEHNR and CDR2 FQNEAQ (reference sequence). Trimming pared 5 bases from V and 8 bases from J, leaving 21 bases between. The CDR3 is 16 amino acids. The CDR3 coding sequence is TGTGCCAGCAGCCCGCCCGGGACTCATTCTATTGGGGAGCTGTTTTTT. It translates to CASSPPGTHSIGELFF.

The V call is TRBV27, the J call TRBJ2-7; TRBD2 matches at 11 bases. The germline CDR1 and CDR2 sequences are MNHEY and SMNVEV (reference sequence). The CDR3 has 15 residues. Germline trimming cut 3 bases from V and 2 bases from J; bases unmatched to any gene: 3. This CDR3 is CASSFLLAGAYEQYF. Written as DNA, the CDR3 is TGTGCCAGCAGTTTCCTACTAGCGGGAGCCTACGAGCAGTACTTC.

This clonotype was seen more than once but under ten times. This chain joins TRBV20-1 and TRBJ2-2; D assignment may be TRBD1 or TRBD2 (5 bases each). Germline V CDR1 and CDR2: DFQATT, SNEGSKA (reference sequence). This CDR3 has 13 amino acids. V was cut by 5 bases and J by 3 bases, with 10 bases left in between. In DNA form, the CDR3 reads TGCAGTGCTCGTGAGGGGTACACCGGGGAGCTGTTTTTT. Its protein product is CSAREGYTGELFF.

The chain recombines TRBV2 with TRBJ1-1, with 8 nucleotides matching TRBD1. CDR1 is SNHLY and CDR2 is FYNNEI in the germline V gene. The CDR3 has 13 amino acids. Trimming took 4 bases from V and 6 from J; bases not matched to a gene: 4. This chain's CDR3 is CASSANRGSEAFF. DNA of the CDR3: TGTGCCAGCAGTGCAAACAGGGGGTCTGAAGCTTTCTTT.